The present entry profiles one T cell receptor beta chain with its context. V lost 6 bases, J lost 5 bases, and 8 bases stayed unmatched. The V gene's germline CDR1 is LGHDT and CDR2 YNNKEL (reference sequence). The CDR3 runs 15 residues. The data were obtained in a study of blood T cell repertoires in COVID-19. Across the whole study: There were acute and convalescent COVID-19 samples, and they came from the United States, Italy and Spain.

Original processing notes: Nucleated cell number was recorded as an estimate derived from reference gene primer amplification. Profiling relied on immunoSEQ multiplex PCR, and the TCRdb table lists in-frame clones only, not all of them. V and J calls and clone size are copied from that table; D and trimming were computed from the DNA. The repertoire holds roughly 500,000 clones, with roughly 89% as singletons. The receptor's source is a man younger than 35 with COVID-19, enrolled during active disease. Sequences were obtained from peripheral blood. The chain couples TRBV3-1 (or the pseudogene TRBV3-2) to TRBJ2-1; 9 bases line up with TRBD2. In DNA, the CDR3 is TGTGCCAGCAGGACAGGACTAGCGACCGACAATGAGCAGTTCTTC. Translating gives CASRTGLATDNEQFF.